The 32 T cell receptor beta chains listed next were all sequenced from one sample in a study of blood T cell repertoires in COVID-19. Using immunoSEQ multiplex PCR, the repertoire was profiled, and TCRdb retains in-frame clones only, with some absent. The sample includes 310,000 or so clones, roughly 90% of them seen just once. Sequencing was performed on PBMCs or T cells enriched from blood (not recorded which). The receptors derive from a woman between 40 and 50 years old who had recovered from COVID-19.

The CDR3 is CASSLPGDTQYF. CDR3 coding DNA: TGTGCCAGCAGCCTACCCGGGGATACGCAGTATTTT. The chain links TRBV11-2 to TRBJ2-3; D gene unclear. Per germline, CDR1 SGHAT and CDR2 FQNNGV. The V end lost 5 bases, the J end lost 6 bases, and 9 bases lay between the germline ends. The CDR3 has 12 amino acids.

The CDR3 nucleotides are TGTGCCAGCAGCTTAGGGACTCCCCGGGCAGGCAAAAACATTCAGTACTTC. Protein product: CASSLGTPRAGKNIQYF. This chain uses TRBV7-2 with TRBJ2-4; D might be TRBD2 (5 bases). Per the germline V gene, CDR1 is SGHTA and CDR2 is FQGNSA. CDR3 size: 17 residues. Deletions cut 1 base from V and 3 bases from J, with 16 bases between.

V is TRBV5-1 and J is TRBJ1-1; maybe TRBD1 (6 bases). Germline CDR1 reads SGHRS; CDR2 reads YFSETQ. Trimming removed 3 bases from V and 4 bases from J, with 13 bases in between. The length of the CDR3 is 14 residues. The CDR3 protein is CASSYEGGPTEAFF. DNA of the CDR3: TGCGCCAGCAGCTACGAGGGGGGGCCCACTGAAGCTTTCTTT. Supplemented by reference TRBV5-1 and TRBJ1-1, the full variable domain reads KAGVTQTPRYLIKTRGQQVTLSCSPISGHRSVSWYQQTPGQGLQFLFEYFSETQRNKGNFPGRFSGRQFSNSRSEMNVSTLELGDSALYLCASSYEGGPTEAFFGQGTRLTVV.

The chain recombines TRBV27 with TRBJ2-4, with 12 bases matching TRBD2. V dropped 2 bases and J dropped 9; count of bases not matched to a gene: 8. The CDR3 consists of 16 residues. Germline lookup yields CDR1 MNHEY and CDR2 SMNVEV (reference sequence). CDR3 nucleotide sequence: TGTGCCAGCAGTTTAGTCCACCTAGCGGGAGGGGGCATTCAGTACTTC. It is translated as CASSLVHLAGGGIQYF.

The V call is TRBV11-1, the J call TRBJ2-2; D possibly corresponds to TRBD1 (6 bases). Germline CDR1 is SGHAT and CDR2 is FQDESV (reference sequence). V was shortened by 5 bases and J by 1 base, with 8 bases between the two germline ends. The CDR3 sequence is 14 residues long. CDR3: CASSQGRNTGELFF. DNA for the CDR3: TGTGCCAGCAGCCAGGGGAGGAACACCGGGGAGCTGTTTTTT.

The chain joins TRBV5-4 to TRBJ2-7, with TRBD2 as a possible D gene (5 bases). CDR1 and CDR2 (germline): SGHNT, YYREEE (reference sequence). V lost 1 base to trimming and J lost 3 bases, with 14 bases between them. The CDR3 consists of 15 residues. CDR3 sequence (DNA): TGTGCCAGCAGCTTGAGGACTCCAGCCGGCTACGAGCAGTACTTC. Translating it yields CASSLRTPAGYEQYF.

The chain combines TRBV27 with TRBJ2-5; 7 bases are shared with TRBD2. Trimming took 6 bases from V and 5 from J; bases not matched to a gene: 3. CDR1 is MNHEY and CDR2 is SMNVEV in the germline V gene (reference sequence). There are 12 residues in the CDR3. The CDR3 bases are TGTGCCAGCAGGAAGCGGGACGAGACCCAGTACTTC. Its protein is CASRKRDETQYF.

The genes are TRBV7-8 and TRBJ2-5; D might be TRBD2 (6 bases). Germline V gives CDR1 SGHVS, CDR2 FQNEAQ. The CDR3 loop spans 12 amino acids. V lost 5 bases and J 9 bases, leaving 13 bases between the germline ends. CDR3 in DNA: TGTGCCAGCAGCCTCCCGTCGGGGGCCCAGTACTTC. Protein: CASSLPSGAQYF.

The genes are TRBV3-1 (or the pseudogene TRBV3-2) and TRBJ2-2, with D possibly TRBD2 on 8 matching bases. V was trimmed by 4 bases and J by 6 bases, leaving 18 bases between them. The CDR3 totals 16 residues. CDR1 and CDR2 from the germline V gene are LGHDT and YNNKEL (reference sequence). Here the CDR3 DNA reads TGTGCCAGCAGCCCTCGGACTAGCAGGGGGGCCGGGGAGCTGTTTTTT. Encoded protein: CASSPRTSRGAGELFF.

This chain connects TRBV7-2 to TRBJ2-5, with 7 nucleotides matching TRBD1. Per germline, CDR1 SGHTA and CDR2 FQGNSA. V was pared by 6 bases and J by 5 bases, with 12 bases of the junction left unmatched. The CDR3 is 15 residues long. CDR3 sequence reads: CASSSLGQALETQYF. CDR3 coding DNA: TGTGCCAGCAGTTCCCTAGGACAGGCTTTGGAGACCCAGTACTTC.

The sample holds one count of this clone. The chain combines TRBV29-1 with TRBJ1-1, with D tentatively TRBD1 (5 bases). This CDR3 is 11 amino acids long. Per the germline V gene, CDR1 is SQVTM and CDR2 is ANQGSEA. Deletions cut 7 bases from V and 1 base from J, with 7 bases between. The CDR3: CSGTGNTEAFF. Written as DNA, the CDR3 is TGCAGCGGCACAGGGAACACTGAAGCTTTCTTT. Complete variable domain (other parts from reference TRBV29-1 and TRBJ1-1): SAVISQKPSRDICQRGTSLTIQCQVDSQVTMMFWYRQQPGQSLTLIATANQGSEATYESGFVIDKFPISRPNLTFSTLTVSNMSPEDSSIYLCSGTGNTEAFFGQGTRLTVV.

V is TRBV5-4 and J is TRBJ2-1, with 12 positions matching TRBD2. V shed 4 bases and J 7 bases; nucleotides not matched to a gene: 6. This CDR3 contains 15 residues. The V gene's germline CDR1 is SGHNT and CDR2 YYREEE (reference sequence). The CDR3 DNA reads as TGTGCCAGCAGCAGGGGACTAGCGGGCCTAAATGAGCAGTTCTTC. Protein: CASSRGLAGLNEQFF.

The chain carries TRBV2 and TRBJ2-7; the match to TRBD1 covers 7 bases. J was trimmed by 0 bases and V by 4 bases; bases with no gene match: 6. This CDR3 is 15 amino acids long. The germline gives CDR1 SNHLY, CDR2 FYNNEI. CDR3 nucleotides: TGTGCCAGCAGTGCGACAGGGCGATTCTCCTACGAGCAGTACTTC. Translated, it gives CASSATGRFSYEQYF. The full variable domain, with the rest looked up from reference TRBV2 and TRBJ2-7, is EPEVTQTPSHQVTQMGQEVILRCVPISNHLYFYWYRQILGQKVEFLVSFYNNEISEKSEIFDDQFSVERPDGSNFTLKIRSTKLEDSAMYFCASSATGRFSYEQYFGPGTRLTVT.

This clone has a single count. The chain uses TRBV25-1 and TRBJ1-1; D remains ambiguous. There are 11 residues in the CDR3. V lost 7 bases and J lost 8, with 11 bases in between. Per germline, CDR1 MGHDK and CDR2 SYGVNS. CDR3 coding DNA: TGTGCCAGCAAGGCGTTCAGGGAAGCTTTCTTT. Its translation: CASKAFREAFF. Together with reference TRBV25-1 and TRBJ1-1, the CDR3 gives the full variable domain: EADIYQTPRYLVIGTGKKITLECSQTMGHDKMYWYQQDPGMELHLIHYSYGVNSTEKGDLSSESTVSRIRTEHFPLTLESARPSHTSQYLCASKAFREAFFGQGTRLTVV.

The chain joins TRBV7-6 to TRBJ1-5; D is unclear. The germline V gene encodes CDR1 SGHVS and CDR2 FNYEAQ. The CDR3 length is 14 residues. The V and J ends lost 1 base and 6 bases respectively, with 10 bases between them. For the CDR3, the DNA is TGTGCCAGCAGCTTAGACCCGGCGGGTCAGCCCCAGCATTTT. Encoded protein: CASSLDPAGQPQHF.

The gene calls are TRBV29-1 and TRBJ2-7; perhaps TRBD2 as D (6 bases). Trimming left V 3 bases short and J 4 bases short, with 13 bases between. The CDR3 loop spans 13 amino acids. Germline-derived CDR1 and CDR2 are SQVTM and ANQGSEA. CDR3: CSVDTGVGYEQYF. DNA for the CDR3: TGCAGCGTTGACACGGGGGTGGGGTACGAGCAGTACTTC.

The table lists this clone with a count of one. The chain combines TRBV7-9 with TRBJ1-2, with TRBD1 matching 8 bases. The CDR3 covers 14 residues. Losses at the gene ends were 5 bases for V and 3 bases for J; bases not matched to a gene: 5. Germline assignment: CDR1 SEHNR and CDR2 FQNEAQ (reference sequence). CDR3 loop: CASSRQGLDYGYTF. The CDR3 DNA reads as TGTGCCAGCAGCCGACAGGGGTTGGACTATGGCTACACCTTC. Supplemented by reference TRBV7-9 and TRBJ1-2, the full variable domain reads DTGVSQNPRHKITKRGQNVTFRCDPISEHNRLYWYRQTLGQGPEFLTYFQNEAQLEKSRLLSDRFSAERPKGSFSTLEIQRTEQGDSAMYLCASSRQGLDYGYTFGSGTRLTVV.

CDR3 in amino acids: CASSPLRDILSAQHF. The CDR3 DNA follows: TGTGCCAGCTCACCTCTCCGGGACATCTTATCTGCCCAGCATTTT. V usage is TRBV18 and J usage is TRBJ1-5, with D maybe TRBD1 (6 bases). CDR3 length: 15 residues. Germline assignment: CDR1 KGHSH and CDR2 LQKENI. Trimming removed 3 bases at V and 11 bases at J, with 20 bases between.

V gene TRBV7-2 combines with J gene TRBJ2-2; the match to TRBD2 covers 7 bases. V lost 0 bases, J lost 4 bases, and 5 bases stayed unmatched. There are 16 residues in the CDR3. Germline CDR1 SGHTA, CDR2 FQGNSA. CDR3 loop: CASSLAGRATTGELFF. Written as DNA, the CDR3 is TGTGCCAGCAGCTTAGCTGGGAGGGCCACCACCGGGGAGCTGTTTTTT. Supplemented by reference TRBV7-2 and TRBJ2-2, the full variable domain reads GAGVSQSPSNKVTEKGKDVELRCDPISGHTALYWYRQSLGQGLEFLIYFQGNSAPDKSGLPSDRFSAERTGGSVSTLTIQRTQQEDSAVYLCASSLAGRATTGELFFGEGSRLTVL.

J is TRBJ1-1 and V is TRBV18; D uncertain. The CDR3 spans 13 residues. The germline V gene has CDR1 KGHSH and CDR2 LQKENI. V was trimmed by 4 bases and J by 0 bases, leaving 6 bases between them. The CDR3 DNA reads TGTGCCAGCTCACTTAATTTGAACACTGAAGCTTTCTTT. Its translation: CASSLNLNTEAFF.

This chain uses TRBV27 with TRBJ2-1, with 9 bases that match TRBD1. Germline CDR1 MNHEY, CDR2 SMNVEV (reference sequence). The CDR3 runs 15 residues. The junction had 5 bases not matched to a gene; V was cut back by 1 base and J by 7 bases. CDR3 DNA sequence: TGTGCCAGCAGTTTATTAAGGGACAGGGTTAATGAGCAGTTCTTC. Its protein is CASSLLRDRVNEQFF.

The rearrangement links TRBV7-2 to TRBJ2-1; TRBD2 matches 12 bases. CDR1 is SGHTA and CDR2 is FQGNSA in the germline V gene. The V and J ends lost 3 bases and 9 bases, in that order; junction bases with no gene match: 6. The CDR3 consists of 15 residues. The DNA of the CDR3 is TGTGCCAGCAGCTTCGGACTAGCGGGAAACAGTGAGCAGTTCTTC. It encodes CASSFGLAGNSEQFF.

The chain combines TRBV29-1 with TRBJ1-4; D is perhaps TRBD1 (5 bases). Germline assignment: CDR1 SQVTM and CDR2 ANQGSEA. CDR3 length: 13 amino acids. V lost 5 bases and J lost 7, with 14 bases in between. For the CDR3, the DNA is TGCAGCGTTATGGACCAGGGAGGTGAAAAACTGTTTTTT. This sequence encodes CSVMDQGGEKLFF.

The V and J genes are TRBV6-2 or TRBV6-3 and TRBJ1-2; D is perhaps TRBD1 (5 bases). Between the trimmed V and J ends, which lost 6 bases and 2 bases, there was a span of 13 bases. The CDR3 is 14 amino acids. Germline-derived CDR1 and CDR2 are MNHEY and SVGEGT. The CDR3 DNA follows: TGTGCCAGCAGCTTCGGACACGGGAACTATGGCTACACCTTC. Its translation: CASSFGHGNYGYTF.

The V and J genes are TRBV9 and TRBJ2-3, with D possibly being TRBD2 (6 bases). The CDR3 is made up of 13 amino acids. CDR1 is SGDLS and CDR2 is YYNGEE in the germline V gene. V dropped 1 base and J dropped 8 bases, with 11 bases sitting between them. The CDR3, as DNA: TGTGCCAGCAGCGTAAATACGGGGGTTACGCAGTATTTT. It yields the protein CASSVNTGVTQYF.

This clone was seen only once. V gene TRBV19 combines with J gene TRBJ2-7; TRBD1 agrees at 7 bases. This CDR3 has 14 amino acids. V shed 6 bases, J shed 1 base, and the junction held 6 bases outside the gene matches. CDR1 LNHDA and CDR2 SQIVND come from the germline V gene (reference sequence). Here the CDR3 DNA reads TGTGCCAGTAGACCTCGGGGACAGTCCTACGAGCAGTACTTC. Amino acid sequence: CASRPRGQSYEQYF.

The J gene is TRBJ2-6, the V gene TRBV11-2; 10 nucleotides agree with TRBD2. Germline lookup yields CDR1 SGHAT and CDR2 FQNNGV. This CDR3 has 18 residues. The V gene end was trimmed by 5 bases and the J gene end by 0 bases; junction bases not matched to a gene: 7. Here the CDR3 DNA reads TGTGCCAGCAGCCCCTCTAGCGGGGGTCCCTCTGGGGCCAACGTCCTGACTTTC. It yields the protein CASSPSSGGPSGANVLTF.

This chain connects TRBV4-1 to TRBJ2-3, with 12 positions matching TRBD2. This CDR3 is 17 amino acids long. Germline V gives CDR1 MGHRA, CDR2 YSYEKL. The V gene end was trimmed by 4 bases and the J gene end by 7 bases; junction bases not matched to a gene: 12. This CDR3 reads CASSLLGLAGSGNTQYF. CDR3 nucleotides: TGCGCCAGCAGCCTCCTTGGACTAGCGGGGTCGGGGAATACGCAGTATTTT.

This clone was found once. The CDR3 coding sequence is TGTGCCAGCAGGGAACAGGGAATGGACTATGGCTACACCTTC. Translation gives CASREQGMDYGYTF. The chain uses TRBV28 and TRBJ1-2, with D possibly being TRBD1 (6 bases). CDR1 and CDR2 from the germline V gene are MDHEN and SYDVKM. Trimming removed 6 bases from V and 3 bases from J, with 14 bases in between. The CDR3 runs to 14 residues.

This clone was detected once. The chain employs TRBV15 and TRBJ2-2, with 11 bases matching TRBD2. There are 17 residues in the CDR3. Germline V gene lookup returns CDR1 LNHNV and CDR2 YYDKDF (reference sequence). The J segment lost 5 bases and the V segment lost 5 bases, leaving 10 bases of the junction unmatched. The CDR3 here is CATSGGTSGAGTGELFF. The DNA of the CDR3 is TGTGCCACCAGCGGGGGGACTAGCGGAGCTGGTACCGGGGAGCTGTTTTTT.

Only one count was recorded for this clone. The J gene is TRBJ1-1, the V gene TRBV28; unclear D gene. Trimming took off 7 bases at V and 0 bases at J, with 12 bases between the two ends. This CDR3 comprises 14 residues. From germline, CDR1 is MDHEN and CDR2 SYDVKM. The CDR3 loop is CASTSTGLNTEAFF. The CDR3 DNA sequence: TGTGCCAGCACTTCGACCGGGTTGAACACTGAAGCTTTCTTT. The complete variable domain, with remaining parts taken from reference TRBV28 and TRBJ1-1, reads DVKVTQSSRYLVKRTGEKVFLECVQDMDHENMFWYRQDPGLGLRLIYFSYDVKMKEKGDIPEGYSVSREKKERFSLILESASTNQTSMYLCASTSTGLNTEAFFGQGTRLTVV.

The chain joins TRBV7-3 to TRBJ2-1, with 9 bases lining up with TRBD2. From germline, CDR1 is SGHTA and CDR2 FQGTGA. Trimming at V came to 8 bases and at J to 7 bases, leaving 9 bases not matched to a gene. The CDR3 length is 14 residues. CDR3 in DNA: TGTGCCAGCCCGGCGACTAGCGGTTCGAATGAGCAGTTCTTC. It encodes CASPATSGSNEQFF.